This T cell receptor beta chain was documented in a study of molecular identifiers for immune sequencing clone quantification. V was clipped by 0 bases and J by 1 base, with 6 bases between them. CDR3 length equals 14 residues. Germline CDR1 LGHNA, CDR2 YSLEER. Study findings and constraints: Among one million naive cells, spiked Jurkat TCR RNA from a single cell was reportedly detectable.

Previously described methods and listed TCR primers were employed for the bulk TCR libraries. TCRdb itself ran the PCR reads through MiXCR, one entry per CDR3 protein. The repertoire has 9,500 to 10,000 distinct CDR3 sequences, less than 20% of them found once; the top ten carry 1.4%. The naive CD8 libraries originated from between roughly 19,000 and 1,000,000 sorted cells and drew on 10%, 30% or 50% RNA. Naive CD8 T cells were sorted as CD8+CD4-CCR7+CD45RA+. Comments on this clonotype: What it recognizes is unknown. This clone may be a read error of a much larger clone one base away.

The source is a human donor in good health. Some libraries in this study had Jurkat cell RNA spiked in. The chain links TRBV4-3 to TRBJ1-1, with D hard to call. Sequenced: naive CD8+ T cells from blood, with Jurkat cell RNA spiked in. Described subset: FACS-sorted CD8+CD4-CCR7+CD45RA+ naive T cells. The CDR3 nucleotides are TGCGCCAGCAGCCAAGACGGCGGGAACACTGAAGCTTTCTTT. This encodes CASSQDGGNTEAFF.